The subject of this entry is one T cell receptor beta chain. Antigen: not known. This CDR3 is also generated by other DNA sequences in the sample. The sample belongs to a study of OX40 agonist ivuxolimab in advanced cancers. Study-level information: Melanoma, hepatocellular carcinoma, head and neck or renal cell cancer occurred in dose-escalation patients. Three patients responded partially, comprising one with hepatocellular carcinoma and two with cutaneous melanoma.

Regarding the study as a whole: At 0.1 to 3.0 mg/kg and by week 6, clonal expansion occurred in CD4+ and CD8+ blood T cells.

The J segment lost 6 bases and the V segment lost 3 bases, leaving 6 bases of the junction unmatched. The CDR3 is 14 amino acids. Germline V gene lookup returns CDR1 SGHRS and CDR2 YFSETQ. Assay used: immunoSEQ multiplex PCR; TCRdb lists only in-frame clones, some missing. The sample consists of some 80,000 clones, 80% to 90% of them appearing once. This chain connects TRBV5-1 to TRBJ2-1, with TRBD2 matching 7 bases. The clonotype was recovered from an adult with an advanced solid tumor such as melanoma, head and neck, liver or kidney cancer. Sequences were derived from CD4+ or CD8+ T cells sorted from blood, sampled in a trial of the OX40 agonist ivuxolimab. CDR3 nucleotide sequence: TGCGCCAGCAGCTGGGCAGGGAGGGTCAATGAGCAGTTCTTC. Its translation is CASSWAGRVNEQFF.